The 5 T cell receptor beta chains listed next were all sequenced from one sample in a study of blood T cell repertoires in COVID-19. The protocol was immunoSEQ multiplex PCR, while the TCRdb copy is restricted to in-frame clones and leaves out a portion. The repertoire holds about 320,000 clones, with about 90% as singletons. Input material: peripheral blood. Receptors originate from a man between 18 and 35 years old who had recovered from COVID-19.

The rearrangement uses TRBV9 and TRBJ2-2; D gene unclear. The germline V gene encodes CDR1 SGDLS and CDR2 YYNGEE. The length of the CDR3 is 16 residues. V dropped 4 bases and J dropped 1 base, with 14 bases sitting between them. The CDR3 nucleotides read TGTGCCAGCAGCCCCCGGGTGGTCGAGAACACCGGGGAGCTGTTTTTT. Translating gives CASSPRVVENTGELFF.

V is TRBV4-1 and J is TRBJ2-2; 7 nucleotides line up with TRBD1. The CDR3 runs 17 residues. The trim removed 0 bases at V and 6 bases at J, leaving 10 bases unmatched. The germline gives CDR1 MGHRA, CDR2 YSYEKL. The CDR3 DNA sequence: TGCGCCAGCAGCCAAGACCCTAAGGGGGCTAATGCCGGGGAGCTGTTTTTT. Encoded protein: CASSQDPKGANAGELFF.

CDR3 coding DNA: TGTGCCAGCAGCCCATCCCGGTCTACCGGGGAGCTGTTTTTT. It encodes CASSPSRSTGELFF. The gene calls are TRBV5-4 and TRBJ2-2; the D is unclear. The CDR3 has 14 residues. From germline, CDR1 is SGHNT and CDR2 YYREEE (reference sequence). The V end was cut by 4 bases, the J end by 5 bases, with 12 bases between.

The CDR3 sequence is CASSPPGLASNTDTQYF. The CDR3 region has the DNA TGTGCCAGCTCACCACCGGGACTAGCGTCCAACACAGATACGCAGTATTTT. The chain uses TRBV18 and TRBJ2-3, with 10 positions matching TRBD2. The germline CDR1 and CDR2 sequences are KGHSH and LQKENI. The CDR3 consists of 17 residues. With 0 bases clipped from V and 2 bases from J, the junction kept 5 bases outside the gene matches.

CDR3 nucleotide sequence: TGTGCCAGCAGTTACCCCGTGGGACAGCCCTACGAGCAGTACTTC. This gives the protein CASSYPVGQPYEQYF. This sequence joins TRBV6-2 or TRBV6-3 and TRBJ2-7; 7 positions agree with TRBD1. Germline V gene sequence: CDR1 MNHEY, CDR2 SVGEGT. The CDR3 length is 15 residues. J was trimmed by 2 bases and V by 2 bases; bases with no gene match: 6.